A selection of T cell receptor beta chains follows, all from one sample in a study of T-cell memory formation after mild COVID-19. TCRdb re-derived calls from the 5' RACE reads in MiXCR, one entry per CDR3 protein. The table shows hundreds of thousands of distinct CDR3 sequences, with about 15% occurring only once. Sequenced input: PBMCs or a T cell subset sorted from them (not recorded which). Every receptor here comes from a young man who had mild COVID-19 (a few samples of this study predate the infection). Cell type and time point are not known. Each CDR3 is given with its conserved first and last residue. Fields, in order: V gene, J gene, clone size, D gene, CDR3 protein, CDR3 DNA. D genes are given only for firm matches. Only some rows state a clone size, as once, few, many or a class for expanded clones.

v_gene: TRBV5-5
j_gene: TRBJ1-1
abundance: NA
d_gene: NA
CDR3aa: CASSLAAGSGEAFF
CDR3nt: TGTGCCAGCAGCTTGGCGGCAGGGTCGGGAGAAGCTTTCTTT

v_gene: TRBV20-1
j_gene: TRBJ2-3
abundance: few
d_gene: NA
CDR3aa: CSARDPRRGPTDTQYF
CDR3nt: TGCAGTGCTAGAGATCCCCGGCGGGGACCCACAGATACGCAGTATTTT

v_gene: TRBV9
j_gene: TRBJ1-6
abundance: few
d_gene: NA
CDR3aa: CASSVLGEKNSPLHF
CDR3nt: TGTGCCAGCAGCGTATTGGGCGAAAAAAATTCACCCCTCCACTTT

v_gene: TRBV6-6
j_gene: TRBJ2-7
abundance: many
d_gene: NA
CDR3aa: CASSSAGGGRNEQYF
CDR3nt: TGTGCCAGCAGTTCCGCAGGGGGGGGCCGGAACGAGCAGTACTTC

v_gene: TRBV20-1
j_gene: TRBJ1-4
abundance: NA
d_gene: NA
CDR3aa: CSARGEARGEKLFF
CDR3nt: TGCAGTGCTAGAGGCGAGGCCAGGGGTGAAAAACTGTTTTTT

v_gene: TRBV4-2
j_gene: TRBJ1-2
abundance: NA
d_gene: NA
CDR3aa: CASSQDSTILYGYTF
CDR3nt: TGTGCCAGCAGCCAAGATTCGACAATACTCTATGGCTACACCTTC

v_gene: TRBV12-3/TRBV12-4
j_gene: TRBJ2-5
abundance: NA
d_gene: TRBD2
CDR3aa: CASSFSGGEETQYF
CDR3nt: TGTGCCAGCAGTTTTAGCGGGGGGGAAGAGACCCAGTACTTC

v_gene: TRBV5-1
j_gene: TRBJ2-2
abundance: NA
d_gene: NA
CDR3aa: CASSLLAASTTGELFF
CDR3nt: TGCGCCAGCAGCTTATTAGCGGCCTCGACCACCGGGGAGCTGTTTTTT

v_gene: TRBV6-1
j_gene: TRBJ2-2
abundance: NA
d_gene: NA
CDR3aa: CASIETRAGELFF
CDR3nt: TGTGCCAGCATAGAGACACGGGCCGGGGAGCTGTTTTTT

v_gene: TRBV7-8
j_gene: TRBJ1-1
abundance: NA
d_gene: NA
CDR3aa: CASSLARPGEGTEAFF
CDR3nt: TGTGCCAGCAGCTTAGCGCGCCCAGGTGAGGGCACTGAAGCTTTCTTT

v_gene: TRBV6-5
j_gene: TRBJ1-4
abundance: NA
d_gene: NA
CDR3aa: CASRRQSPTNEKLFF
CDR3nt: TGTGCCAGCAGGCGACAGTCCCCAACTAATGAAAAACTGTTTTTT

v_gene: TRBV11-1
j_gene: TRBJ2-1
abundance: NA
d_gene: NA
CDR3aa: CASSLDQRNEQFF
CDR3nt: TGTGCCAGCAGCTTAGACCAGCGGAATGAGCAGTTCTTC

v_gene: TRBV12-3/TRBV12-4
j_gene: TRBJ1-1
abundance: few
d_gene: NA
CDR3aa: CASRLAERITEAFF
CDR3nt: TGTGCCAGCAGACTCGCCGAGAGGATCACTGAAGCTTTCTTT